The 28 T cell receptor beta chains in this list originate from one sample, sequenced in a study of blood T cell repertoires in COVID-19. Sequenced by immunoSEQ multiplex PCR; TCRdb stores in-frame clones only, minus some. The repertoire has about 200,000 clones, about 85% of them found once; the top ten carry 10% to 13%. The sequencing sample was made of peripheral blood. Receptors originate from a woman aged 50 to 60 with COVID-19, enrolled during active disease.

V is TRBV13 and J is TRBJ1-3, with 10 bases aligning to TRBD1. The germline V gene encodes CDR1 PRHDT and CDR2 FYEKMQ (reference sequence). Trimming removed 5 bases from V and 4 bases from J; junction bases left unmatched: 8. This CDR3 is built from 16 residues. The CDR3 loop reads CASSPGTGAGGNTIYF. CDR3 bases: TGTGCCAGCAGCCCCGGGACAGGGGCGGGGGGAAACACCATATATTTT.

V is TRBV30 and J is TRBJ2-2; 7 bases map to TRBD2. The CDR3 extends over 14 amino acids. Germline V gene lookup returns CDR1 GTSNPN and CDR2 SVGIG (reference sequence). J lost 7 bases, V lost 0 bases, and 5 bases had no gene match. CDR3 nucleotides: TGTGCCTGGAGTGTACGCGGGGGAATCGGGGAGCTGTTTTTT. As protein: CAWSVRGGIGELFF.

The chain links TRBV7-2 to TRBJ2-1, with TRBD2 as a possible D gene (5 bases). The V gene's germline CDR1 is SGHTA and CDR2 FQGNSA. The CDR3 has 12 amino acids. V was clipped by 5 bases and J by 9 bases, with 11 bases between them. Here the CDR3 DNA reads TGTGCCAGCAGCCCGGGGTATGGTGAGCAGTTCTTC. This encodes CASSPGYGEQFF. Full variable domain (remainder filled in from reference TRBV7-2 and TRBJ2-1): GAGVSQSPSNKVTEKGKDVELRCDPISGHTALYWYRQSLGQGLEFLIYFQGNSAPDKSGLPSDRFSAERTGGSVSTLTIQRTQQEDSAVYLCASSPGYGEQFFGPGTRLTVL.

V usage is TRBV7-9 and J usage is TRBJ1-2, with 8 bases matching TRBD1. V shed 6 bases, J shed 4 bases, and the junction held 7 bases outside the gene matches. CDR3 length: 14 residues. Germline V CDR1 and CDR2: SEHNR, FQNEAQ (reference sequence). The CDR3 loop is CASRPTGTGYGYTF. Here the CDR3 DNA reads TGTGCCAGCAGGCCAACCGGGACAGGCTATGGCTACACCTTC.

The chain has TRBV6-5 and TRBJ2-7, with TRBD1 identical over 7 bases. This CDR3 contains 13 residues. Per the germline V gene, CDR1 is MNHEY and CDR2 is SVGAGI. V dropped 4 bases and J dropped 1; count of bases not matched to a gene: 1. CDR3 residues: CASSWDSSYEQYV. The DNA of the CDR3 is TGTGCCAGCAGTTGGGACAGTTCCTACGAGCAGTACGTC.

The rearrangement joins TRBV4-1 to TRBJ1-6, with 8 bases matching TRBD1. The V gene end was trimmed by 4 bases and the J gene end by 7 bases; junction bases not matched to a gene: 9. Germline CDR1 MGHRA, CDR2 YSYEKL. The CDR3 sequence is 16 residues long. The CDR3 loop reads CASSLYPDRANSPLHF. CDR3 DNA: TGCGCCAGCAGCCTATATCCGGACAGGGCCAATTCACCCCTCCACTTT.

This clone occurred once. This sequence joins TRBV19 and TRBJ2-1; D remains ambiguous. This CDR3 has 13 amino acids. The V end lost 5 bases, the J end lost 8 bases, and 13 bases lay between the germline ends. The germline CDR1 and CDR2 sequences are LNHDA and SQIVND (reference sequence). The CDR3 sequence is CASSGAGGYEQFF. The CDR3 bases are TGTGCCAGTAGTGGCGCAGGTGGGTATGAGCAGTTCTTC.

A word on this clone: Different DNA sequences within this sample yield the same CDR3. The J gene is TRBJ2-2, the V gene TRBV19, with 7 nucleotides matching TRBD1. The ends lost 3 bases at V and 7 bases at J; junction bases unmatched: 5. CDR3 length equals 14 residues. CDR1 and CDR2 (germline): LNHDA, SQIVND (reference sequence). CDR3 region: CASSIRGPGGELFF. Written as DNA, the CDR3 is TGTGCCAGTAGTATTAGGGGGCCCGGCGGGGAGCTGTTTTTT.

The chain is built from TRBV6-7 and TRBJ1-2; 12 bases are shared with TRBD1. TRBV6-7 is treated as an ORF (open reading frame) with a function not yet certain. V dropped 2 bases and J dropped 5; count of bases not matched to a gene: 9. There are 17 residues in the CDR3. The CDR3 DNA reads TGTGCCAGCAGTTACCCTTTTGGGACAGGGGGCGTTTATGGCTACACCTTC. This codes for CASSYPFGTGGVYGYTF.

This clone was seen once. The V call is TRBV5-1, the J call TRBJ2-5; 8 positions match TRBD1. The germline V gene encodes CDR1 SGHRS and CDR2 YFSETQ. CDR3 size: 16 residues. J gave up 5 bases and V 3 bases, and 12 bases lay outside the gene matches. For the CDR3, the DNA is TGCGCCAGCAGCTCGGGACAGGTTGGTCCAGGGGAGACCCAGTACTTC. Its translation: CASSSGQVGPGETQYF. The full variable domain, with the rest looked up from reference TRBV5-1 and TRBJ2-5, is KAGVTQTPRYLIKTRGQQVTLSCSPISGHRSVSWYQQTPGQGLQFLFEYFSETQRNKGNFPGRFSGRQFSNSRSEMNVSTLELGDSALYLCASSSGQVGPGETQYFGPGTRLLVL.

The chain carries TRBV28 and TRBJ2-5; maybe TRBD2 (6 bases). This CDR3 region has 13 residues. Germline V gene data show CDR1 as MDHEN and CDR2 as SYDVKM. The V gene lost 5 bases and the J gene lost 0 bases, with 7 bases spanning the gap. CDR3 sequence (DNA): TGTGCCAGCAGTAGGGACTACCAAGAGACCCAGTACTTC. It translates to CASSRDYQETQYF.

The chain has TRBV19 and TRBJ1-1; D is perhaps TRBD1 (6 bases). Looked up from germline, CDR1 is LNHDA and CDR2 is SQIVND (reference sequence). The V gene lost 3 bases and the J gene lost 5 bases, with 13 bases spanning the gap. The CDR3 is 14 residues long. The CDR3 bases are TGTGCCAGTAGTATCGACAGGTGGGGGACTGAAGCTTTCTTT. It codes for CASSIDRWGTEAFF.

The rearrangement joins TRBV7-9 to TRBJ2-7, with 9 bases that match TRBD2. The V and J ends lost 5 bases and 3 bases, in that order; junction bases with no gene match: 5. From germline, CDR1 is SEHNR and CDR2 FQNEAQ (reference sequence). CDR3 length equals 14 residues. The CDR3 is CASSTLAGHYEQYF. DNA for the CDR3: TGTGCCAGCAGCACGCTAGCGGGGCACTACGAGCAGTACTTC.

CDR3 DNA sequence: TGTGCCAGCAGCGTAGCTTGGGGAGATACCGCGGTGCAGGATACGCAGTATTTT. Its translation is CASSVAWGDTAVQDTQYF. The chain employs TRBV9 and TRBJ2-3; weak D call: TRBD2 (5 bases). Between the trimmed V and J ends, which lost 0 bases and 6 bases, there was a span of 23 bases. The CDR3 length is 18 residues. The germline V gene encodes CDR1 SGDLS and CDR2 YYNGEE.

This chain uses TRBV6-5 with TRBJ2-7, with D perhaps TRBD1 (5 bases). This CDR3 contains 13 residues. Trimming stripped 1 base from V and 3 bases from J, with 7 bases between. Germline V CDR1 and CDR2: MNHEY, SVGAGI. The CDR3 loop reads CASSYYRLYEQYF. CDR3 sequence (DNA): TGTGCCAGCAGTTACTACAGGCTCTACGAGCAGTACTTC.

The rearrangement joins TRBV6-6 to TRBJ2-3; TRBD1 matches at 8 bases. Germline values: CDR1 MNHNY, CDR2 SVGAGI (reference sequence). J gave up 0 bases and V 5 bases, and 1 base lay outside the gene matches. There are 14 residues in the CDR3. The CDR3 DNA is TGTGCCAGCAGTACAGGGGGAAGCACAGATACGCAGTATTTT. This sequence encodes CASSTGGSTDTQYF.

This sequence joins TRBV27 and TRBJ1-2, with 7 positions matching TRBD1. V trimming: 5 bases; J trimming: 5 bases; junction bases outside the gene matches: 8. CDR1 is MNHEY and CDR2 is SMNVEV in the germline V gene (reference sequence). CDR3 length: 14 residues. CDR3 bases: TGTGCCAGCAGTCCTGACCTGGGACAGTATGGCTACACCTTC. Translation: CASSPDLGQYGYTF.

The CDR3 DNA follows: TGTGCCAGCAGCCTGGGGGACTTGGCGGGCGGCTACACCTTC. Residues: CASSLGDLAGGYTF. The chain uses TRBV5-4 and TRBJ1-2; possibly TRBD1 for D (5 bases). Trimming pared 4 bases from V and 8 bases from J, leaving 18 bases between. CDR3 length: 14 amino acids. The V gene's germline CDR1 is SGHNT and CDR2 YYREEE (reference sequence).

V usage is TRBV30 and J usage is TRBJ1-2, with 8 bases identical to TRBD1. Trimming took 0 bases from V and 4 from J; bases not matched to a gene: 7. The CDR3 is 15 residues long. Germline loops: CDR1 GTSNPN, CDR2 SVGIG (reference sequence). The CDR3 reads CAWSVIRDRIYGYTF. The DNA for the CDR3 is TGTGCCTGGAGTGTAATCCGGGACAGGATCTATGGCTACACCTTC.

Here the CDR3 DNA reads TGTGCCAGCAGCCAATGGACTAGCGTTCAGGGCAACACCGGGGAGCTGTTTTTT. Encoded protein: CASSQWTSVQGNTGELFF. The J gene is TRBJ2-2, the V gene TRBV14; 9 bases are shared with TRBD2. After removal of 2 bases from V and 2 bases from J, the junction contained 9 bases not matched to a gene. The CDR3 is 18 amino acids. Germline values: CDR1 SGHDN, CDR2 FVKESK.

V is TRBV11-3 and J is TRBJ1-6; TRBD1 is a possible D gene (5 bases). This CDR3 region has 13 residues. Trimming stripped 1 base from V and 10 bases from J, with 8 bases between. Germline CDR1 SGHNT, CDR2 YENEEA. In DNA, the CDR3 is TGTGCCAGCAGCTTAGCCAGGGAATCACCCCTCCACTTT. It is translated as CASSLARESPLHF.

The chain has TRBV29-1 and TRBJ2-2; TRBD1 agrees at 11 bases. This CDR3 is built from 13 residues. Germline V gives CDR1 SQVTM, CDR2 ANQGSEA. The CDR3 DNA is TGCAGTGCAGGGACAGGGGGCACCGGGGAGCTGTTTTTT. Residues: CSAGTGGTGELFF.

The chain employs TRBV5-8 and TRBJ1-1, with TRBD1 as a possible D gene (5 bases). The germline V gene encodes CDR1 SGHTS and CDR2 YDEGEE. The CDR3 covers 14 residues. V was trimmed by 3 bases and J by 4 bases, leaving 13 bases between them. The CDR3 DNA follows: TGTGCCAGCAGCTACCCTTTGGGGGGCACTGAAGCTTTCTTT. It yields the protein CASSYPLGGTEAFF.

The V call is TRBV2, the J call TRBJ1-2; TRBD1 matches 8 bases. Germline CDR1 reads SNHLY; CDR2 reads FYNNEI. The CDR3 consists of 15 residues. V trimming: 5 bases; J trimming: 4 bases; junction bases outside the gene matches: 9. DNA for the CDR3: TGTGCCAGCAGTCCGGGACAGGCAAACTTCTATGGCTACACCTTC. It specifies CASSPGQANFYGYTF. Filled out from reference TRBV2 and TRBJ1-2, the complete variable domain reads EPEVTQTPSHQVTQMGQEVILRCVPISNHLYFYWYRQILGQKVEFLVSFYNNEISEKSEIFDDQFSVERPDGSNFTLKIRSTKLEDSAMYFCASSPGQANFYGYTFGSGTRLTVV.

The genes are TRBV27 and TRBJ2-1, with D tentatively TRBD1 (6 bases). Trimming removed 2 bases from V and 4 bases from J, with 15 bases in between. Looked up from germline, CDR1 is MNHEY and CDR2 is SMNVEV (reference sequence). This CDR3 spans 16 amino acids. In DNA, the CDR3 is TGTGCCAGCAGTTTAAGTCCCCAGGGGCGTTACAATGAGCAGTTCTTC. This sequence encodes CASSLSPQGRYNEQFF.

The CDR3 nucleotides read TGCGGCTCGGGACTAGCGGGGGGAGAGACCCAGTACTTC. Amino acids: CGSGLAGGETQYF. The V and J genes are TRBV5-1 and TRBJ2-5; 15 bases line up with TRBD2. Germline V lookup: CDR1 SGHRS, CDR2 YFSETQ. This CDR3 contains 13 residues.

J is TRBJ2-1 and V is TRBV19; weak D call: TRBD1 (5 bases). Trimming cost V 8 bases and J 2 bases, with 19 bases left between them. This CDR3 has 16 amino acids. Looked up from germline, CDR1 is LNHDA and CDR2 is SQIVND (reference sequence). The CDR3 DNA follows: TGTGCCAGTCAACCAGGGATCCAAGGCCCCTACAATGAGCAGTTCTTC. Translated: CASQPGIQGPYNEQFF.

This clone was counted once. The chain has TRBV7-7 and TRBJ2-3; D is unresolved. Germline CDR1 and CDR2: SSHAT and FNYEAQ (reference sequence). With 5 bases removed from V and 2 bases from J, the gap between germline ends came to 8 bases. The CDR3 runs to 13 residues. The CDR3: CASSPRPTDTQYF. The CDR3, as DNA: TGTGCCAGCAGCCCGCGCCCCACAGATACGCAGTATTTT.